This TCR beta chain was documented in a study of blood T cells in healthy people across ages. Study-level results: Naive T cell percentage by flow cytometry tracked strongly with beta diversity. Observed TCR beta diversity per million T cells went down as age went up. This fall followed a roughly linear course with age.

As for this clonotype: Its antigen is unidentified.

Germline V gene lookup returns CDR1 SEHNR and CDR2 FQNEAQ (reference sequence). With 7 bases clipped from V and 9 bases from J, the junction kept 4 bases outside the gene matches. The CDR3 extends over 11 amino acids. Donors each provided about 10 milliliters of peripheral blood. Next came a second PCR, run for about 7 to 12 cycles, which used a sample-barcoded 5' primer along with a J-beta primer mix. TCRdb re-called the 5' RACE reads through MiXCR, storing one row per CDR3 protein. The repertoire consists of roughly 560,000 distinct CDR3 sequences, with about 25% occurring once and the leading ten covering roughly 10%. The same sample was also studied in work on T cells of mothers and their children. That work states: Added by the second PCR's M1S primer were sample barcodes and 2-4 random nucleotides.

Material for sequencing was blood. V and J are TRBV7-9 and TRBJ2-3; the match to TRBD2 covers 7 bases. This clonotype was obtained from a boy younger than 18 in good health. The CDR3 nucleotides read TGTGCCAGCAATCTGGGGGGGACGCAGTATTTT. Translating it yields CASNLGGTQYF.